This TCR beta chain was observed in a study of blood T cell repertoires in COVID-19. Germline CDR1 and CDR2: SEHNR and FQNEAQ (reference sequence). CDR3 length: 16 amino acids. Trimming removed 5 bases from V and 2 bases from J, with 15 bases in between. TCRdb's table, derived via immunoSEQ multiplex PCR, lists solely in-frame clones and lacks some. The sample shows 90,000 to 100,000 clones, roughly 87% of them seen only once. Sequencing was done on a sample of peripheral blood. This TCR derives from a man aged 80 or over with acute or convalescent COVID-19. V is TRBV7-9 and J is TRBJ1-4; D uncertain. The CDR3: CASSPAAGLTNEKLFF. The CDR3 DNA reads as TGTGCCAGCAGCCCCGCAGCTGGGCTCACTAATGAAAAACTGTTTTTT.